This T cell receptor (beta chain) was documented in a study of graft-versus-host responses after intestinal transplantation. Overall study context: After anti-thymocyte globulin induction, recipients took tacrolimus and steroids for 2 to 3 years.

This clone appeared a single time. Its antigen is as yet unknown. Study-wide results and limits: GvH clones occurred in recipient marrow; some first appeared in ileum or blood. Within allografts, high graft-versus-host to host-versus-graft clonal ratios were seen among patients with graft-donor T cell macrochimerism.

This CDR3 spans 14 amino acids. After removal of 6 bases from V and 1 base from J, the junction contained 6 bases not matched to a gene. Germline V gene data show CDR1 as SQVTM and CDR2 as ANQGSEA. Sequencing was performed with immunoSEQ multiplex PCR; in TCRdb, only in-frame clones are kept and a portion is missing. The sample yields tens of thousands of clones, roughly 90% seen once. The sample was PBMCs, taken 524 days after transplant. This rearrangement joins TRBV29-1 to TRBJ2-1; 7 bases line up with TRBD2. This clonotype originated in a human patient who received an intestinal transplant, so some T cells may come from the graft donor. CDR3 nucleotides: TGCAGCGTCCCACTAGCGCCTTCCTACAATGAGCAGTTCTTC. Amino acids: CSVPLAPSYNEQFF.